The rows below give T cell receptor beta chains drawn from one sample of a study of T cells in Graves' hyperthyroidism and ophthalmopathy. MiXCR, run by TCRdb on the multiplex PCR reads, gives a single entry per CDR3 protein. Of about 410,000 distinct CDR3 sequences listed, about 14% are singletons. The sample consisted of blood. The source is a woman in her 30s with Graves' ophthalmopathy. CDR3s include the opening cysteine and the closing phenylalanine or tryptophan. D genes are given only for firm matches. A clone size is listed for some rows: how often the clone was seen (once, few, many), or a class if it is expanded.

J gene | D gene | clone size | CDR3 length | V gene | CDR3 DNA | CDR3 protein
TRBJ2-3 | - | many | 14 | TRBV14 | TGTGCCAGCAGCCCCGAACACGGGTGGGATACGCAGTATTTT | CASSPEHGWDTQYF
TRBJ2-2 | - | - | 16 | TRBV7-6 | TGTGCCAGCAGCCGGGTTACAGGTTCGGGCACCGGGGAGCTGTTTTTT | CASSRVTGSGTGELFF
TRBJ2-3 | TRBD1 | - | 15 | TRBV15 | TGTGCCACCAGCAGCACACAGGGGGCAACAGATACGCAGTATTTT | CATSSTQGATDTQYF
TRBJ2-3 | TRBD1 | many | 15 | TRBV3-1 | TGTGCCAGCAGCCAAAGGGGGCCCTACACAGATACGCAGTATTTT | CASSQRGPYTDTQYF
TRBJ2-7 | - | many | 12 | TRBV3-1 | TGTGCCAGCAGCGAAAACAGCTACGAGCAGTACTTC | CASSENSYEQYF
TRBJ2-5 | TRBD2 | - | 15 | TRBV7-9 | TGTGCCAGCAGCTTAAGACTAGCGGCGAGGGAGACCCGGTACTTC | CASSLRLAARETRYF
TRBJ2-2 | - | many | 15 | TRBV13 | TGTGCCAGCAGCTTAGGAGAAAAGAGGTCCGGGGAGCTGTTTTTT | CASSLGEKRSGELFF
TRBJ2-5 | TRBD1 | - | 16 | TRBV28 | TGTGCCAGCAGTTCCCATAGCGGACAGGGCCAAGAGACCCAGTACTTC | CASSSHSGQGQETQYF
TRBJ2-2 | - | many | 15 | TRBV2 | TGTGCCAGCAGCGCCCTATGGTCTCGGGCCGGGGAGCTGTTTTTT | CASSALWSRAGELFF
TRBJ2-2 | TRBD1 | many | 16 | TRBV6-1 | TGTGCCAGCAACGACAGGGACCTACTTGGCACCGGGGAGCTGTTTTTT | CASNDRDLLGTGELFF
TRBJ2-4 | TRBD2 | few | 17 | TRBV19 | TGTGCCAGTAGTATAGTATCAGCGGGGGCCACCAAAAACATTCAGTACTTC | CASSIVSAGATKNIQYF
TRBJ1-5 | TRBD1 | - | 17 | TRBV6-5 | TGTGCCAGCAGTTACTCGGATAGGGGGCTTGCAAAACAGCCCCAGCATTTT | CASSYSDRGLAKQPQHF
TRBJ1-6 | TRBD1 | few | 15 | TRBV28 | TGTGCCAGCAGCGGGACAGACCTCCTTAATTCACCCCTCCACTTT | CASSGTDLLNSPLHF
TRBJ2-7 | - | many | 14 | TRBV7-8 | TGTGCCAGCAGCTTCACCACAGTTTCCTACGAGCAGTACTTC | CASSFTTVSYEQYF
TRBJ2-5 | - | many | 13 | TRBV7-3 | TGTGCCAGCAGCTCCCCTCTCTCTGAGACCCAGTACTTC | CASSSPLSETQYF
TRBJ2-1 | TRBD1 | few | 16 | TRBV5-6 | TGTGCCAGCAGCCGGGACAGGAATGGTGTATACAATGAGCAGTTCTTC | CASSRDRNGVYNEQFF
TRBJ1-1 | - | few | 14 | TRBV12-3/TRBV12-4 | TGTGCCAGCAGTTTATCAGGGGCGGTCACTGAAGCTTTCTTT | CASSLSGAVTEAFF